Presented here are 17 T cell receptor beta chains from one specimen sequenced in a study of shared clonotypes between healthy human individuals. Measured with immunoSEQ multiplex PCR; TCRdb has only the in-frame clones, and not every one. Of approximately 1,500,000 clones in the sample, around 97% were seen once. Sequenced input: naive CD4+ T cells sorted from blood. Specified subset: CD45RA+ positively selected. These receptors all come from a young man in good health.

This sequence joins TRBV19 and TRBJ1-3; D is unresolved. Per the germline V gene, CDR1 is LNHDA and CDR2 is SQIVND (reference sequence). The germline V and J ends were trimmed by 3 bases and 4 bases, with 4 bases remaining between them. CDR3 length: 12 residues. The CDR3 DNA follows: TGTGCCAGTAGTATTCACGGAAACACCATATATTTT. Protein product: CASSIHGNTIYF.

This rearrangement joins TRBV7-9 to TRBJ1-2; D remains ambiguous. Trimming took off 4 bases at V and 6 bases at J, with 6 bases between the two ends. The length of the CDR3 is 11 residues. Germline V gene sequence: CDR1 SEHNR, CDR2 FQNEAQ (reference sequence). As DNA, the CDR3 is TGTGCCAGCAGCTCGAGAAATGGCTACACCTTC. Translating it yields CASSSRNGYTF.

This chain links TRBV27 with TRBJ2-3, with D unclear. Germline loops: CDR1 MNHEY, CDR2 SMNVEV (reference sequence). V was trimmed by 8 bases and J by 5 bases, leaving 5 bases between them. The CDR3 is 10 amino acids. The CDR3 nucleotides read TGTGCCAGCGTGGAAGATACGCAGTATTTT. Its translation: CASVEDTQYF.

The V and J genes are TRBV15 and TRBJ1-4, with a possible D match to TRBD1 (5 bases). Germline V gives CDR1 LNHNV, CDR2 YYDKDF (reference sequence). Trimming cost V 7 bases and J 7 bases, with 16 bases left between them. The CDR3 loop spans 14 amino acids. This chain's CDR3 is CATTTGLGGEKLFF. In DNA form, the CDR3 reads TGTGCCACCACAACGGGACTGGGGGGTGAAAAACTGTTTTTT.

Comments on this clone: At the DNA level, this CDR3 is encoded by other sequences in the same sample as well. This chain connects TRBV15 to TRBJ2-3, with 9 bases fitting TRBD2. The CDR3 totals 16 residues. CDR1 is LNHNV, CDR2 YYDKDF, per germline (reference sequence). The V segment lost 1 base and the J segment 3 bases; nucleotides outside the gene matches: 5. The DNA of the CDR3 is TGTGCCACCAGCAGAGCCCGCGGGGGGGGAACAGATACGCAGTATTTT. Its protein product is CATSRARGGGTDTQYF.

The chain employs TRBV2 and TRBJ2-7; D not resolved. The germline gives CDR1 SNHLY, CDR2 FYNNEI. V was clipped by 4 bases and J by 3 bases, with 16 bases between them. The CDR3 consists of 15 residues. The CDR3 region is CASSVRGKGIYEQYF. CDR3 nucleotide sequence: TGTGCCAGCAGTGTAAGAGGTAAAGGAATCTACGAGCAGTACTTC.

Notes on this clone: Other nucleotide sequences from this sample produce the same CDR3. The chain joins TRBV9 to TRBJ1-2, with D perhaps matching TRBD1 (5 bases). The ends were cut back, 0 bases at V and 3 bases at J, with 9 bases in the middle. This CDR3 region has 14 residues. Germline V lookup: CDR1 SGDLS, CDR2 YYNGEE. The CDR3 DNA follows: TGTGCCAGCAGCGTAGGGGGAGGGGACTATGGCTACACCTTC. Its protein is CASSVGGGDYGYTF.

The chain employs TRBV10-2 and TRBJ2-1, with D maybe TRBD2 (7 bases). The V gene's germline CDR1 is WSHSY and CDR2 SAAADI. The CDR3 totals 15 residues. V gave up 6 bases and J gave up 6 bases, with 18 bases separating them. The CDR3: CASSGGGVTGNEQFF. In DNA, the CDR3 is TGCGCCAGCAGCGGCGGGGGCGTAACTGGCAATGAGCAGTTCTTC.

This clone is a singleton in its sample. This sequence joins TRBV11-1 and TRBJ1-4; D unclear. Germline assignment: CDR1 SGHAT and CDR2 FQDESV (reference sequence). The germline V and J ends were trimmed by 5 bases and 0 bases, with 10 bases remaining between them. CDR3 length: 15 amino acids. The CDR3 sequence is CASSPPTATNEKLFF. DNA of the CDR3: TGTGCCAGCAGCCCTCCCACTGCAACTAATGAAAAACTGTTTTTT.

This chain joins TRBV4-3 and TRBJ2-1; TRBD1 matches 8 bases. The CDR3 length is 19 residues. The germline V gene has CDR1 LGHNA and CDR2 YSLEER. J was trimmed by 2 bases and V by 0 bases; bases with no gene match: 12. The CDR3 DNA is TGCGCCAGCAGCCAAGATTCTGTTGGGGCAGGGGGCGCCTACAATGAGCAGTTCTTC. It encodes CASSQDSVGAGGAYNEQFF.

This CDR3 reads CASSVDSNTGELFF. The DNA for the CDR3 is TGTGCCAGCAGCGTAGACTCCAACACCGGGGAGCTGTTTTTT. This sequence joins TRBV9 and TRBJ2-2; D is uncertain. The length of the CDR3 is 14 residues. V gave up 0 bases and J gave up 2 bases, with 5 bases separating them. Per the germline V gene, CDR1 is SGDLS and CDR2 is YYNGEE.

The chain employs TRBV5-1 and TRBJ1-2; weak D call: TRBD1 (5 bases). The CDR3 covers 13 residues. Trimming left V 2 bases short and J 8 bases short, with 13 bases between. Germline CDR1 SGHRS, CDR2 YFSETQ. This chain's CDR3 is CASSFPGPLGYTF. CDR3 sequence (DNA): TGCGCCAGCAGCTTCCCGGGACCCCTAGGCTACACCTTC.

The V and J genes are TRBV7-9 and TRBJ2-7; D is perhaps TRBD2 (6 bases). V gave up 5 bases and J gave up 6 bases, with 14 bases separating them. Per germline, CDR1 SEHNR and CDR2 FQNEAQ (reference sequence). This CDR3 contains 13 residues. CDR3 loop: CASSPGLLSEQYF. The CDR3 DNA follows: TGTGCCAGCAGCCCGGGACTTCTCAGCGAGCAGTACTTC.

The CDR3 protein is CASRMGLAGEYNEQFF. The CDR3 DNA follows: TGTGCCAGCAGGATGGGACTAGCGGGAGAATACAATGAGCAGTTCTTC. The rearrangement uses TRBV5-5 and TRBJ2-1, with 14 bases lining up with TRBD2. This CDR3 spans 16 amino acids. V shed 5 bases, J shed 4 bases, and the junction held 5 bases outside the gene matches. Germline V lookup: CDR1 SGHKS, CDR2 YYEKEE (reference sequence).

This chain links TRBV4-3 with TRBJ2-1; no clear D. Germline V gene data show CDR1 as LGHNA and CDR2 as YSLEER. The CDR3 covers 13 residues. The germline V and J ends were trimmed by 0 bases and 7 bases, with 7 bases remaining between them. CDR3 amino acids: CASSQDARNEQFF. CDR3 sequence (DNA): TGCGCCAGCAGCCAAGATGCCCGTAATGAGCAGTTCTTC.

The chain employs TRBV5-1 and TRBJ1-4, with TRBD1 matching 8 bases. The CDR3 is made up of 18 amino acids. Germline assignment: CDR1 SGHRS and CDR2 YFSETQ. Unmatched junction bases numbered 13, after V lost 4 bases and J lost 2 bases. The DNA for the CDR3 is TGCGCCAGCAGCCAGACTGGGACAGGCCTCCTCACTAATGAAAAACTGTTTTTT. This codes for CASSQTGTGLLTNEKLFF.

The chain uses TRBV28 and TRBJ2-7, with D possibly being TRBD1 (6 bases). The CDR3 has 13 amino acids. Germline assignment: CDR1 MDHEN and CDR2 SYDVKM. V was pared by 6 bases and J by 3 bases, with 12 bases between. CDR3 bases: TGTGCCAGCAGGACAGGCCGGGTCTACGAGCAGTACTTC. It yields the protein CASRTGRVYEQYF.